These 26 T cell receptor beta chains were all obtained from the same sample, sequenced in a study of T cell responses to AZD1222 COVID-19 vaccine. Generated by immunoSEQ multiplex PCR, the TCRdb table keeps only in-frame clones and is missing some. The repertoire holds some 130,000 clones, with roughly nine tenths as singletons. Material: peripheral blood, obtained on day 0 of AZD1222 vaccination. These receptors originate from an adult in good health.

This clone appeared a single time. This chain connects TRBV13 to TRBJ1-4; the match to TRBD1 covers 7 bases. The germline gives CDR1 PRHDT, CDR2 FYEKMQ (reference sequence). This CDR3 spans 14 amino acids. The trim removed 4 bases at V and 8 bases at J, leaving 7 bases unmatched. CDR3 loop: CASSSTGEEEKLFF. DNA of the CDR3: TGTGCCAGCAGCTCCACAGGGGAAGAAGAAAAACTGTTTTTT.

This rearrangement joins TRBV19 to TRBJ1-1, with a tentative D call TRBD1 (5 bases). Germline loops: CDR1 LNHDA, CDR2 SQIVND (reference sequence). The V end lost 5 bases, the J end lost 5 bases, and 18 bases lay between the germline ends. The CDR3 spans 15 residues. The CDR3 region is CASSWQGHPETEAFF. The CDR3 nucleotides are TGTGCCAGTAGTTGGCAGGGTCATCCGGAAACTGAAGCTTTCTTT. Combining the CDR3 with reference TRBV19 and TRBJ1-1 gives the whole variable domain DGGITQSPKYLFRKEGQNVTLSCEQNLNHDAMYWYRQDPGQGLRLIYYSQIVNDFQKGDIAEGYSVSREKKESFPLTVTSAQKNPTAFYLCASSWQGHPETEAFFGQGTRLTVV.

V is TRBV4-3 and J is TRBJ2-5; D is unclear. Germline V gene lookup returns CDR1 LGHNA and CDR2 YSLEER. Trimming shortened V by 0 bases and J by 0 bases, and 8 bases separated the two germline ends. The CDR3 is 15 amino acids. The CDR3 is CASSQEHFNQETQYF. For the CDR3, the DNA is TGCGCCAGCAGCCAAGAGCATTTCAACCAAGAGACCCAGTACTTC.

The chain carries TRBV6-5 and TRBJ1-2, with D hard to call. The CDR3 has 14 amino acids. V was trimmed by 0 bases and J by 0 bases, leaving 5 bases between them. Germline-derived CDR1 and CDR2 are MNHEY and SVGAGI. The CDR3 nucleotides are TGTGCCAGCAGTTACTCGGCAGCTAACTATGGCTACACCTTC. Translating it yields CASSYSAANYGYTF.

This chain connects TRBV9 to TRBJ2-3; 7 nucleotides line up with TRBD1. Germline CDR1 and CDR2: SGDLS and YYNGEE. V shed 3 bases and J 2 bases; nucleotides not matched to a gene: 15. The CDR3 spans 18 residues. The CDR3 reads CASSAPRSGTENTDTQYF. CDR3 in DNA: TGTGCCAGCAGCGCTCCTCGCTCCGGGACAGAAAACACAGATACGCAGTATTTT.

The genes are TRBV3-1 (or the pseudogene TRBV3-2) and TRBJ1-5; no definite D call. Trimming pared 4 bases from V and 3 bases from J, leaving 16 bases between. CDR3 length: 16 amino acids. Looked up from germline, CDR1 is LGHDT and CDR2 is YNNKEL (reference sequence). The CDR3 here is CASSPPEGDPNQPQHF. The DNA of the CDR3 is TGTGCCAGCAGCCCCCCGGAGGGAGATCCCAATCAGCCCCAGCATTTT.

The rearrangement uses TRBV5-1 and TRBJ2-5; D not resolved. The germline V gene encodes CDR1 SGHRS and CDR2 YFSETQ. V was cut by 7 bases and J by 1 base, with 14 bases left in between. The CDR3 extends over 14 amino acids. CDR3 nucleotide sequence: TGCGCCAGCGGCCAAACACTTACCCAAGAGACCCAGTACTTC. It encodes CASGQTLTQETQYF.

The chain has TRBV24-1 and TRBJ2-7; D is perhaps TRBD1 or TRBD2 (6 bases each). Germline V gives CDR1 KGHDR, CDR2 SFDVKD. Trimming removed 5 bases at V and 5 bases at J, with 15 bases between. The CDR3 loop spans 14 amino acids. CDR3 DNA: TGTGCCACCAGTGTGGGGGGCGCGGAGAACGAGCAGTACTTC. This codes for CATSVGGAENEQYF.

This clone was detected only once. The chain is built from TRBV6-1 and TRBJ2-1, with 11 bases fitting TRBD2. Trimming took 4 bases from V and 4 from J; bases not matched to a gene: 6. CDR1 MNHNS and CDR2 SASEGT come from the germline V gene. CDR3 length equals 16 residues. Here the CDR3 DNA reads TGTGCCAGCAGTGCTCCGACTAGCGGGGTTTACAATGAGCAGTTCTTC. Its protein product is CASSAPTSGVYNEQFF.

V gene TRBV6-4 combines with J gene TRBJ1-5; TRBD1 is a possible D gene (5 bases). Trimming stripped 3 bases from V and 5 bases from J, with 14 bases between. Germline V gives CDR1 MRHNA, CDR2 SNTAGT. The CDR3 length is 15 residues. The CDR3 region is CASSEGLMGDQPQHF. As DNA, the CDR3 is TGTGCCAGCAGTGAGGGACTGATGGGGGATCAGCCCCAGCATTTT.

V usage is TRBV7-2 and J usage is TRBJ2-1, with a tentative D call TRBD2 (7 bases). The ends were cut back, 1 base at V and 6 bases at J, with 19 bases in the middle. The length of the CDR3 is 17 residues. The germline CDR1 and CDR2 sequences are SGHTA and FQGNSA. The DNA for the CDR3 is TGTGCCAGCAGCTTAGGTGCGGCGGGGGCCGGTTCCAATGAGCAGTTCTTC. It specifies CASSLGAAGAGSNEQFF.

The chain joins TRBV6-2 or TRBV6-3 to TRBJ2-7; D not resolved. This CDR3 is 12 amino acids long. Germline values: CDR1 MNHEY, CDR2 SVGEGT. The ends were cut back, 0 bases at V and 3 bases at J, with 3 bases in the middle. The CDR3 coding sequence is TGTGCCAGCAGTTACTCGGTCTACGAGCAGTACTTC. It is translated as CASSYSVYEQYF.

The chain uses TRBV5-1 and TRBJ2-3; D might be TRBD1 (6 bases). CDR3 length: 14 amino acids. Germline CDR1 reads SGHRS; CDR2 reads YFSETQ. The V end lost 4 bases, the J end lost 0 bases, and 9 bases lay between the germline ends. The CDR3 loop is CASSLQGSTDTQYF. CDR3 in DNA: TGCGCCAGCAGCCTGCAGGGGAGCACAGATACGCAGTATTTT.

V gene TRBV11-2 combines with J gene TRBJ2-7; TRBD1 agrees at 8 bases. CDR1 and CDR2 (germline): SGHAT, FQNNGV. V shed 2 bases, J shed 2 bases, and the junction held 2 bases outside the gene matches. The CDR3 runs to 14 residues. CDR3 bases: TGTGCCAGCAGCTTATGGACAGGGACCTACGAGCAGTACTTC. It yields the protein CASSLWTGTYEQYF.

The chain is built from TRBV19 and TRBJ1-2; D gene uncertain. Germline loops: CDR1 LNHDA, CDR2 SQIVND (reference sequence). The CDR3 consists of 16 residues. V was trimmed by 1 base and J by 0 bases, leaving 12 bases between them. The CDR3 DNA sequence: TGTGCCAGTAGTATAGTGACGGGAACCACTAACTATGGCTACACCTTC. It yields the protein CASSIVTGTTNYGYTF. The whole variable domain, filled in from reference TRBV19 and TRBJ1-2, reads DGGITQSPKYLFRKEGQNVTLSCEQNLNHDAMYWYRQDPGQGLRLIYYSQIVNDFQKGDIAEGYSVSREKKESFPLTVTSAQKNPTAFYLCASSIVTGTTNYGYTFGSGTRLTVV.

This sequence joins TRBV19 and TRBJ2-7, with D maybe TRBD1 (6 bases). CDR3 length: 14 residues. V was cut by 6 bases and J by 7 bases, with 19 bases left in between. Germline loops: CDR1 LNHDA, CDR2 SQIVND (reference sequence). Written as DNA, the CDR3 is TGTGCCAGTAGCCTCCGGGACAACGATCGGGAGCAGTACTTC. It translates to CASSLRDNDREQYF.

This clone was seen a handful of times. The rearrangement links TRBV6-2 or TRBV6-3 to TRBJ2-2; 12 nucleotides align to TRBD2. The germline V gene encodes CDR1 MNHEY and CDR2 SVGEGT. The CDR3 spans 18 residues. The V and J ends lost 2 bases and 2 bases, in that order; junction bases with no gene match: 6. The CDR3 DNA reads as TGTGCCAGCAGTTACCTCGGACTAGCGGGGAGCAACACCGGGGAGCTGTTTTTT. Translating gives CASSYLGLAGSNTGELFF.

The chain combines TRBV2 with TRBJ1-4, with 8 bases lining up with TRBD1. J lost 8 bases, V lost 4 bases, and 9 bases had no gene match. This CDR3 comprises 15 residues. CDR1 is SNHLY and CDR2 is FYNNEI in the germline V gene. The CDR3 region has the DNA TGTGCCAGCAGTGCGTTGACAGGGGATAGAGAAAAACTGTTTTTT. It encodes CASSALTGDREKLFF.

The CDR3, as DNA: TGTGCCTGGAGTAGGTCCTCGAGCTATGGCTACACCTTC. Its translation: CAWSRSSSYGYTF. The chain couples TRBV30 to TRBJ1-2; D is unresolved. Between the trimmed V and J ends, which lost 2 bases and 4 bases, there was a span of 11 bases. The CDR3 totals 13 residues. Germline V CDR1 and CDR2: GTSNPN, SVGIG (reference sequence).

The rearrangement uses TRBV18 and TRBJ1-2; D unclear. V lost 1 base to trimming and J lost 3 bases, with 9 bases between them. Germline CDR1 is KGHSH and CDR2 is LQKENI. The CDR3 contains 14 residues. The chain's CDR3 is CASSPLPADYGYTF. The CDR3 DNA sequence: TGTGCCAGCTCACCACTTCCCGCAGACTATGGCTACACCTTC.

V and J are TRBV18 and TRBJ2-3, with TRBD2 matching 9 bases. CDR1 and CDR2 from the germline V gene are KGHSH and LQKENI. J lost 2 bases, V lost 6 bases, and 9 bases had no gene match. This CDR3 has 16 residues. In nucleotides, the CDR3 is TGTGCCAGCTCGTCTCTAGCGGGGTCAACCACAGATACGCAGTATTTT. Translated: CASSSLAGSTTDTQYF.

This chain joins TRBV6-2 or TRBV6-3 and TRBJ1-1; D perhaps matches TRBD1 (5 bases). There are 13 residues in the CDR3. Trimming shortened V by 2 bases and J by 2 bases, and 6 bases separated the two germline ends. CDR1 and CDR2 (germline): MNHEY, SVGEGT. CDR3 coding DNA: TGTGCCAGCAGTTACGGGGGAAACACTGAAGCTTTCTTT. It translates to CASSYGGNTEAFF.

The CDR3 protein is CASSLRDVNTEAFF. The CDR3, as DNA: TGTGCCAGCAGCTTGCGGGACGTGAACACTGAAGCTTTCTTT. This chain connects TRBV5-6 to TRBJ1-1, with D possibly being TRBD1 (5 bases). V dropped 1 base and J dropped 0 bases, with 7 bases sitting between them. Germline V gene data show CDR1 as SGHDT and CDR2 as YYEEEE. The CDR3 is made up of 14 amino acids. The variable domain in full, completed from reference TRBV5-6 and TRBJ1-1, reads DAGVTQSPTHLIKTRGQQVTLRCSPKSGHDTVSWYQQALGQGPQFIFQYYEEEERQRGNFPDRFSGHQFPNYSSELNVNALLLGDSALYLCASSLRDVNTEAFFGQGTRLTVV.

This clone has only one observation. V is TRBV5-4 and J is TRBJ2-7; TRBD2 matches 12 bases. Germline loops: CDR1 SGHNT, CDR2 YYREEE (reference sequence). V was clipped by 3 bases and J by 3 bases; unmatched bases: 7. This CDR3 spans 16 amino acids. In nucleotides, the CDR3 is TGTGCCAGCAGCTCCAGACTAGCGGGAGATTTCTACGAGCAGTACTTC. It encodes CASSSRLAGDFYEQYF.

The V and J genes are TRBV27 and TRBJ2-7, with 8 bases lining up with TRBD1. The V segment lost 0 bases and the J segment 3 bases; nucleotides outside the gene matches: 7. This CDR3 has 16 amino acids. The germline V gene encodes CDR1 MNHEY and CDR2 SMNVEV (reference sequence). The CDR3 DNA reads TGTGCCAGCAGTTTATCCCCCGGGACAGGAGGCTACGAGCAGTACTTC. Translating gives CASSLSPGTGGYEQYF.

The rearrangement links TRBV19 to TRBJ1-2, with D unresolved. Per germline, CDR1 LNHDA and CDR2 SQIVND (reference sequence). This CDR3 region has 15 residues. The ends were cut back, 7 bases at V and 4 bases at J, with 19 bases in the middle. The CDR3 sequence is CASNLQTGSFYGYTF. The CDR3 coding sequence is TGTGCCAGTAACCTACAGACCGGCTCATTCTATGGCTACACCTTC.